One sample yielded the 28 T cell receptor beta chains listed below, sequenced in a study of blood T cell repertoires in COVID-19. The method was immunoSEQ multiplex PCR; TCRdb's version includes in-frame clones alone and lacks a portion of them. The sample contains hundreds of thousands of clones, 88% of which appear only once. Sequencing was carried out using peripheral blood. All receptors come from a woman between 25 and 40 years old with COVID-19, enrolled during active disease.

The chain uses TRBV7-9 and TRBJ2-7; 11 bases agree with TRBD2. The trim removed 5 bases at V and 2 bases at J, leaving 5 bases unmatched. CDR1 is SEHNR, CDR2 FQNEAQ, per germline (reference sequence). There are 15 residues in the CDR3. The CDR3: CASSPVAGGPYEQYF. The CDR3, as DNA: TGTGCCAGCAGCCCCGTAGCGGGAGGGCCCTACGAGCAGTACTTC.

This clone was found once. The sample holds other DNA sequences that translate to the same CDR3. The chain is built from TRBV27 and TRBJ2-7; weak D call: TRBD1 (5 bases). This CDR3 region has 13 residues. CDR1 is MNHEY, CDR2 SMNVEV, per germline (reference sequence). With 3 bases removed from V and 3 bases from J, the gap between germline ends came to 9 bases. The CDR3 loop reads CASSLVQGYEQYF. In DNA, the CDR3 is TGTGCCAGCAGTTTGGTTCAGGGCTACGAGCAGTACTTC.

V usage is TRBV30 and J usage is TRBJ1-6; possibly TRBD1 for D (5 bases). CDR3 length: 15 residues. CDR1 and CDR2 from the germline V gene are GTSNPN and SVGIG (reference sequence). The germline V and J ends were trimmed by 7 bases and 10 bases, with 23 bases remaining between them. This CDR3 is CAYKGNSQESSPLHF. DNA for the CDR3: TGTGCCTATAAGGGGAATTCTCAGGAAAGCTCACCCCTCCACTTT.

On this clone itself: At one boundary the junction diverges from the germline segment, which might be a read error. Distinct nucleotide sequences in the sample also encode this CDR3. The chain couples TRBV5-5 to TRBJ2-7, with TRBD2 identical over 10 bases. CDR1 and CDR2 from the germline V gene are SGHKS and YYEKEE (reference sequence). The CDR3 is 17 residues long. CDR3 in DNA: TGTGCCAGCAGCCGGGGGCCTAGCGGGAGCCCTACCTACGAGCAGTACTTT. Translating gives CASSRGPSGSPTYEQYF.

This clone has a handful of counts. This sequence joins TRBV5-1 and TRBJ1-1; D perhaps matches TRBD1 (5 bases). V was cut by 4 bases and J by 2 bases, with 9 bases left in between. The CDR3 sequence is 13 residues long. Germline V gives CDR1 SGHRS, CDR2 YFSETQ. CDR3 DNA sequence: TGCGCCAGCAGCCGGCAGGGAAACACTGAAGCTTTCTTT. Protein product: CASSRQGNTEAFF.

The V and J genes are TRBV28 and TRBJ1-1; 9 bases are a match to TRBD1. CDR1 is MDHEN and CDR2 is SYDVKM in the germline V gene. J gave up 6 bases and V 6 bases, and 8 bases lay outside the gene matches. This CDR3 has 14 amino acids. As DNA, the CDR3 is TGTGCCAGCAGGGGGACAGGGAGTGAGTCTGAAGCTTTCTTT. Translating gives CASRGTGSESEAFF.

The chain employs TRBV1 and TRBJ2-2; the D call in the table, TRBD2, was not verified against the DNA. TRBV1 is designated a pseudogene. This CDR3 is built from 17 residues. CDR3 in DNA: TGCACCAGCAGCCAAGATGGCCCGGGACTAGGCACCGGGGAGCTGTTTTTT. It is translated as CTSSQDGPGLGTGELFF.

DNA for the CDR3: TGTGCCAGCAGCTCGGCCCTAGCGGGAGGCGTGTACGAGCAGTACTTC. Its protein product is CASSSALAGGVYEQYF. V is TRBV7-9 and J is TRBJ2-7; 11 nucleotides match TRBD2. Germline trimming cut 4 bases from V and 4 bases from J; bases unmatched to any gene: 9. The CDR3 extends over 16 amino acids. Looked up from germline, CDR1 is SEHNR and CDR2 is FQNEAQ (reference sequence).

To note about this clone: Germline is not matched at one junction end, which may reflect a read error. This sequence joins TRBV6-6 and TRBJ2-7; 7 bases agree with TRBD1. The CDR3 is 12 residues long. Per germline, CDR1 MNHNY and CDR2 SVGAGI (reference sequence). CDR3 sequence reads: CASSYPQGNLNF. The CDR3 DNA sequence: TGTGCCAGCAGTTACCCACAGGGGAATCTCAACTTC.

The genes are TRBV4-3 and TRBJ1-4, with TRBD1 matching 7 bases. CDR1 is LGHNA, CDR2 YSLEER, per germline. After removal of 1 base from V and 7 bases from J, the junction contained 9 bases not matched to a gene. The CDR3 spans 16 residues. The CDR3 DNA reads TGCGCCAGCAGCCAAGGGTCCCCAGGGGGTGCTGAAAAACTGTTTTTT. Translating gives CASSQGSPGGAEKLFF.

The chain couples TRBV14 to TRBJ2-5, with 7 bases lining up with TRBD1. The CDR3 consists of 13 residues. Looked up from germline, CDR1 is SGHDN and CDR2 is FVKESK. Trimming at V came to 6 bases and at J to 7 bases, leaving 8 bases not matched to a gene. The CDR3 region has the DNA TGTGCCAGCAGGCTAGGGGGCTCTGGGACCCAGTACTTC. Protein: CASRLGGSGTQYF.

This chain uses TRBV19 with TRBJ1-2; TRBD1 might be the D (5 bases). V gave up 6 bases and J gave up 4 bases, with 12 bases separating them. Germline V CDR1 and CDR2: LNHDA, SQIVND (reference sequence). The CDR3 is 13 amino acids. The CDR3 nucleotides read TGTGCCAGTAGCCCCGACAGAAGCTATGGCTACACCTTC. Amino acids: CASSPDRSYGYTF.

The chain employs TRBV18 and TRBJ1-3; 7 bases match TRBD1. V lost 7 bases, J lost 2 bases, and 5 bases stayed unmatched. Germline V gene lookup returns CDR1 KGHSH and CDR2 LQKENI. CDR3 size: 14 residues. CDR3 amino acids: CASFGDRTGNTIYF. DNA of the CDR3: TGTGCCAGCTTTGGGGACAGAACTGGAAACACCATATATTTT.

The chain is built from TRBV19 and TRBJ2-4, with TRBD1 matching over 8 bases. The V gene end was trimmed by 5 bases and the J gene end by 8 bases; junction bases not matched to a gene: 11. CDR3 size: 15 residues. Germline V gene lookup returns CDR1 LNHDA and CDR2 SQIVND (reference sequence). The CDR3 region has the DNA TGTGCCAGTAGTCCTCCCGGGACAGGAGGGGACATTCAGTACTTC. Amino acids: CASSPPGTGGDIQYF.

The chain joins TRBV4-1 to TRBJ1-2; maybe TRBD1 (5 bases). Trimming took 5 bases from V and 3 from J, leaving 16 bases between them. The CDR3 consists of 15 residues. CDR1 MGHRA and CDR2 YSYEKL come from the germline V gene. The CDR3 bases are TGCGCCAGCAGCGTCAGGGATGCGCTGTACTATGGCTACACCTTC. This encodes CASSVRDALYYGYTF.

V and J are TRBV2 and TRBJ1-4; 9 nucleotides match TRBD1. Germline CDR1 SNHLY, CDR2 FYNNEI. The CDR3 is made up of 13 amino acids. J lost 7 bases, V lost 8 bases, and 5 bases had no gene match. The CDR3 nucleotides read TGTGCCAGCGCCAGGACAGGGGTTGAAAAACTGTTTTTT. This gives the protein CASARTGVEKLFF.

The chain has TRBV7-6 and TRBJ2-1, with 9 bases that match TRBD2. CDR1 is SGHVS and CDR2 is FNYEAQ in the germline V gene. The CDR3 extends over 15 amino acids. The trim removed 0 bases at V and 6 bases at J, leaving 3 bases unmatched. The CDR3 DNA reads TGTGCCAGCAGCTTAGCGGCGGGAGGGGCCAATGAGCAGTTCTTC. Its protein product is CASSLAAGGANEQFF.

The V call is TRBV19, the J call TRBJ2-1, with D unresolved. Trimming removed 5 bases at V and 0 bases at J, with 14 bases between. The CDR3 has 16 amino acids. CDR1 and CDR2 from the germline V gene are LNHDA and SQIVND (reference sequence). CDR3 protein: CASSPSIGGSYNEQFF. The CDR3, as DNA: TGTGCCAGTAGTCCCTCGATTGGCGGCTCCTACAATGAGCAGTTCTTC.

The chain joins TRBV29-1 to TRBJ2-7; TRBD1 matches at 7 bases. Looked up from germline, CDR1 is SQVTM and CDR2 is ANQGSEA. The CDR3 has 12 residues. J lost 7 bases, V lost 4 bases, and 7 bases had no gene match. CDR3 coding DNA: TGCAGCGTTGGAAGACAGGGCGGTGAGCAGTACTTC. Residues: CSVGRQGGEQYF.

V gene TRBV29-1 combines with J gene TRBJ2-7, with a possible D match to TRBD1 (6 bases). Trimming stripped 4 bases from V and 6 bases from J, with 13 bases between. The CDR3 length is 12 residues. CDR1 SQVTM and CDR2 ANQGSEA come from the germline V gene. DNA of the CDR3: TGCAGCGTTGTCTGGGCAGGGGCCGAGCAGTACTTC. Its protein product is CSVVWAGAEQYF.

The sample holds a few counts of this clone. This chain links TRBV27 with TRBJ2-7, with unresolved D. Looked up from germline, CDR1 is MNHEY and CDR2 is SMNVEV (reference sequence). The V and J ends lost 2 bases and 3 bases respectively, with 11 bases between them. The CDR3 is made up of 14 amino acids. The CDR3 here is CASSLLPYRYEQYF. The CDR3 DNA sequence: TGTGCCAGCAGTTTACTCCCGTATCGCTACGAGCAGTACTTC.

This chain links TRBV10-3 with TRBJ2-1; 12 bases align to TRBD1. The length of the CDR3 is 14 residues. Germline CDR1 reads ENHRY; CDR2 reads SYGVKD. The J segment lost 6 bases and the V segment lost 6 bases, leaving 3 bases of the junction unmatched. The CDR3 coding sequence is TGTGCCATCAGCCGGGACAGGGGGCTCAATGAGCAGTTCTTC. As protein: CAISRDRGLNEQFF.

V gene TRBV12-3 or TRBV12-4 combines with J gene TRBJ1-1, with TRBD1 identical over 11 bases. V was clipped by 6 bases and J by 7 bases; unmatched bases: 4. This CDR3 contains 13 residues. The CDR3: CASSGQGADEAFF. CDR3 bases: TGTGCCAGCAGCGGACAGGGGGCGGATGAAGCTTTCTTT.

This clone has a handful of counts. The chain combines TRBV29-1 with TRBJ2-1, with 9 bases that match TRBD2. The germline gives CDR1 SQVTM, CDR2 ANQGSEA. There are 15 residues in the CDR3. Trimming cost V 5 bases and J 6 bases; bases outside gene matches: 11. CDR3 residues: CSVHSLAGFGNEQFF. CDR3 in DNA: TGCAGCGTTCACTCTCTAGCGGGATTTGGCAATGAGCAGTTCTTC.

The CDR3 here is CASSLDRVTGELFF. The CDR3 region has the DNA TGTGCCAGCAGCTTGGACAGGGTGACCGGGGAGCTGTTTTTT. The chain couples TRBV11-1 to TRBJ2-2, with 8 bases matching TRBD1. Germline trimming cut 3 bases from V and 5 bases from J; bases unmatched to any gene: 2. Looked up from germline, CDR1 is SGHAT and CDR2 is FQDESV (reference sequence). This CDR3 region has 14 residues.

This chain uses TRBV28 with TRBJ2-4; D possibly corresponds to TRBD2 (5 bases). Germline loops: CDR1 MDHEN, CDR2 SYDVKM. V lost 7 bases, J lost 4 bases, and 17 bases lay in between. This CDR3 comprises 15 residues. The CDR3 bases are TGTGCCAGCAACTCGCGGGCAGACGGAAAAAACATTCAGTACTTC. This encodes CASNSRADGKNIQYF.

The DNA of the CDR3 is TGTGCCAGCAGCTTGGTACAGGCTGGAAACACCATATATTTT. Amino acids: CASSLVQAGNTIYF. The chain combines TRBV5-6 with TRBJ1-3, with D perhaps matching TRBD1 (5 bases). Trimming removed 0 bases at V and 2 bases at J, with 6 bases between. The CDR3 loop spans 14 amino acids. Germline V gene lookup returns CDR1 SGHDT and CDR2 YYEEEE.

J is TRBJ1-5 and V is TRBV28; 7 bases are a match to TRBD1. Per germline, CDR1 MDHEN and CDR2 SYDVKM. V was pared by 3 bases and J by 0 bases, with 17 bases of the junction left unmatched. This CDR3 contains 20 residues. This CDR3 is CASSFRGEDRRFYSNQPQHF. CDR3 coding DNA: TGTGCCAGCAGTTTTCGGGGAGAGGACAGGAGATTCTATAGCAATCAGCCCCAGCATTTT.